A single sample gave rise to the 8 T cell receptor beta chains below, sequenced in a study of blood T cells in healthy people across ages. PCR was performed a second time for roughly 7 to 11 cycles using a sample-barcoded 5' primer and a J-beta primer mix. TCRdb re-called the 5' RACE reads with MiXCR, one entry per CDR3 protein. The repertoire holds approximately 1,100,000 distinct CDR3 sequences, 45% seen once, with approximately 20% in the top ten. The material sequenced was blood. The receptor source for this set is a woman aged 55-70 years in good health.

The rearrangement uses TRBV3-1 and TRBJ2-1, with D perhaps given as TRBD1 or TRBD2 (5 bases each). Trimming pared 5 bases from V and 2 bases from J, leaving 16 bases between. In germline, CDR1 is LGHDT, CDR2 YNNKEL (reference sequence). The CDR3 has 16 amino acids. The CDR3 loop reads CASSSTGASPYNEQFF. The CDR3 DNA reads as TGTGCCAGCAGCTCAACCGGGGCTAGCCCCTACAATGAGCAGTTCTTC.

A remark on this clonotype: Compared with germline, one end of the junction differs, possibly owing to a read error. The chain employs TRBV2 and TRBJ1-4, with 10 positions matching TRBD1. The CDR3 runs to 18 residues. The V gene's germline CDR1 is SNHLY and CDR2 FYNNEI. CDR3 DNA: TGTGCCAGCAGGGAGGGCTGGGACAGGGGAATTCGTTATGAAAAACTGCTTTTT. It is translated as CASREGWDRGIRYEKLLF. The whole variable domain, filled in from reference TRBV2 and TRBJ1-4, reads EPEVTQTPSHQVTQMGQEVILRCVPISNHLYFYWYRQILGQKVEFLVSFYNNEISEKSEIFDDQFSVERPDGSNFTLKIRSTKLEDSAMYFCASREGWDRGIRYEKLLFGSGTQLSVL.

This clonotype has more than one count but fewer than ten. The chain joins TRBV3-1 to TRBJ1-1; D is uncertain. Germline CDR1 reads LGHDT; CDR2 reads YNNKEL (reference sequence). The CDR3 has 15 residues. The ends were cut back, 4 bases at V and 7 bases at J, with 19 bases in the middle. The CDR3 nucleotides are TGTGCCAGCAGCCCTTCTTTGGTACGCGGGGATGAAGCTTTCTTT. Its translation: CASSPSLVRGDEAFF.

The V and J genes are TRBV12-3 or TRBV12-4 and TRBJ1-2, with no clear D. V lost 4 bases to trimming and J lost 2 bases, with 8 bases between them. The CDR3 totals 13 residues. CDR3 protein: CASSCGQNYGYTF. The CDR3 region has the DNA TGTGCCAGCAGTTGTGGGCAGAACTATGGCTACACCTTC.

This clonotype occurred once. The rearrangement links TRBV2 to TRBJ1-6; D unclear. Trimming took off 4 bases at V and 5 bases at J, with 9 bases between the two ends. The CDR3 runs 14 residues. In germline, CDR1 is SNHLY, CDR2 FYNNEI. CDR3 loop: CASSGVQDNSPLHF. CDR3 nucleotides: TGTGCCAGCAGTGGTGTGCAGGATAATTCACCCCTCCACTTT.

J is TRBJ2-7 and V is TRBV27, with 7 bases aligning to TRBD1. The CDR3 is 14 amino acids. Germline V CDR1 and CDR2: MNHEY, SMNVEV (reference sequence). The V and J ends lost 10 bases and 4 bases, in that order; junction bases with no gene match: 13. The CDR3 here is CANKTGSLGYEQYF. The CDR3 region has the DNA TGTGCCAACAAGACAGGGTCCCTCGGTTACGAGCAGTACTTC.

The genes are TRBV19 and TRBJ1-5; D call uncertain. Trimming shortened V by 3 bases and J by 0 bases, and 6 bases separated the two germline ends. Germline V gene lookup returns CDR1 LNHDA and CDR2 SQIVND (reference sequence). The CDR3 has 14 residues. The CDR3 spells CASSIWGSNQPQHF. In nucleotides, the CDR3 is TGTGCCAGTAGTATTTGGGGTAGCAATCAGCCCCAGCATTTT.

This chain links TRBV3-1 with TRBJ1-1; D not certain. V lost 1 base and J lost 2, with 8 bases in between. The CDR3 extends over 14 amino acids. CDR1 is LGHDT and CDR2 is YNNKEL in the germline V gene (reference sequence). CDR3 sequence reads: CASSQGPINTEAFF. CDR3 DNA sequence: TGTGCCAGCAGCCAAGGTCCAATCAACACTGAAGCTTTCTTT.